The 25 T cell receptor beta chains below come from one sample, sequenced in a study of shared clonotypes between healthy human individuals. TCRdb keeps only in-frame clones here, not all; method: immunoSEQ multiplex PCR. The table includes 2 million to 3 million clones, 93% detected once. Sequencing used naive CD4+ T cells from PBMCs. Documented subset: CD45RA+ positively selected. The source of these receptors is a man aged 18 to 29 in good health. Some clones in this sample may be carry-over from other donors' samples.

The chain uses TRBV6-1 and TRBJ2-7; 7 bases line up with TRBD2. Germline CDR1 and CDR2: MNHNS and SASEGT. This CDR3 is built from 14 residues. The V and J ends lost 8 bases and 0 bases, in that order; junction bases with no gene match: 7. The CDR3 DNA reads as TGTGCCAGCGTCGAAAGCGGGGTCTCCTACGAGCAGTACTTC. It specifies CASVESGVSYEQYF.

The chain links TRBV6-1 to TRBJ2-7, with TRBD1 matching over 7 bases. Germline V gene lookup returns CDR1 MNHNS and CDR2 SASEGT. This CDR3 has 12 residues. V lost 5 bases to trimming and J lost 3 bases; unmatched junction nucleotides: 1. Here the CDR3 DNA reads TGTGCCAGCAGTTGGACAGGCTACGAGCAGTACTTC. Translation: CASSWTGYEQYF.

V gene TRBV29-1 combines with J gene TRBJ1-2, with D hard to call. The CDR3 is 15 residues long. Trimming removed 5 bases from V and 0 bases from J, with 16 bases in between. Germline V gives CDR1 SQVTM, CDR2 ANQGSEA. CDR3 region: CSVIHAKETNYGYTF. CDR3 coding DNA: TGCAGCGTTATCCACGCTAAAGAGACTAACTATGGCTACACCTTC.

This clone was seen only a few times. The sample has other DNA sequences that encode this CDR3 too. The rearrangement links TRBV5-1 to TRBJ1-2; D not resolved. The CDR3 is made up of 13 amino acids. The germline gives CDR1 SGHRS, CDR2 YFSETQ. The V and J ends lost 0 bases and 7 bases respectively, with 10 bases between them. CDR3 sequence reads: CASSLGGEGGYTF. CDR3 coding DNA: TGCGCCAGCAGCTTGGGAGGTGAGGGTGGCTACACCTTC.

The chain recombines TRBV7-9 with TRBJ1-3, with TRBD1 matching over 7 bases. Germline CDR1 SEHNR, CDR2 FQNEAQ (reference sequence). The CDR3 runs to 19 residues. The junction had 16 bases not matched to a gene; V was cut back by 5 bases and J by 0 bases. The CDR3 here is CASSPDRELTQTSGNTIYF. The CDR3, as DNA: TGTGCCAGCAGCCCCGACAGGGAGCTTACCCAAACCTCTGGAAACACCATATATTTT.

The chain joins TRBV6-1 to TRBJ1-4; a weak D match, TRBD1 (5 bases). V lost 2 bases and J lost 7, with 11 bases in between. The CDR3 has 14 residues. Looked up from germline, CDR1 is MNHNS and CDR2 is SASEGT. The CDR3 protein is CASSEWDLAEKLFF. As DNA, the CDR3 is TGTGCCAGCAGTGAATGGGACCTGGCTGAAAAACTGTTTTTT.

The rearrangement links TRBV6-5 to TRBJ2-7, with D possibly being TRBD1 (6 bases). With 2 bases removed from V and 2 bases from J, the gap between germline ends came to 16 bases. Germline V gene lookup returns CDR1 MNHEY and CDR2 SVGAGI. The CDR3 spans 16 residues. CDR3 DNA sequence: TGTGCCAGCAGTTACACCGGGACACGAATTCCCTACGAGCAGTACTTC. It translates to CASSYTGTRIPYEQYF.

This clone was picked up a small number of times. One end of the junction does not line up with germline, which may come from a read error. This chain links TRBV28 with TRBJ1-5; a weak D match, TRBD1 (5 bases). Germline V lookup: CDR1 MDHEN, CDR2 SYDVKM. This CDR3 is 11 amino acids long. This CDR3 is CASSAMGEPRF. The DNA for the CDR3 is TGTGCCAGCAGCGCGATGGGGGAGCCCCGTTTT.

This chain links TRBV28 with TRBJ1-2; D possibly corresponds to TRBD1 (5 bases). This CDR3 contains 12 residues. Trimming took off 8 bases at V and 8 bases at J, with 15 bases between the two ends. Germline loops: CDR1 MDHEN, CDR2 SYDVKM. CDR3 DNA sequence: TGTGCCAGCGCTCGGGGGTGGCGAGGCTACACCTTC. Protein product: CASARGWRGYTF.

The V call is TRBV10-3, the J call TRBJ2-4; 11 nucleotides match TRBD2. Trimming removed 2 bases from V and 16 bases from J; junction bases left unmatched: 7. The CDR3 has 13 residues. Germline assignment: CDR1 ENHRY and CDR2 SYGVKD. CDR3 sequence: CAISEVRGLAAYF. The CDR3 DNA reads TGTGCCATCAGTGAGGTCCGGGGACTAGCGGCCTACTTC.

Details on this clone: Other DNA sequences of this sample code for an identical CDR3. The chain combines TRBV19 with TRBJ1-5; unclear D gene. The CDR3 has 14 residues. Trimming pared 3 bases from V and 4 bases from J, leaving 10 bases between. The germline gives CDR1 LNHDA, CDR2 SQIVND (reference sequence). The CDR3 region is CASSIPLGNQPQHF. The DNA for the CDR3 is TGTGCCAGTAGTATCCCGTTGGGTAATCAGCCCCAGCATTTT.

The chain uses TRBV5-1 and TRBJ1-1, with D uncertain. With 2 bases removed from V and 0 bases from J, the gap between germline ends came to 11 bases. CDR3 size: 15 residues. Germline CDR1 is SGHRS and CDR2 is YFSETQ. CDR3 sequence: CASSLTARMNTEAFF. DNA for the CDR3: TGCGCCAGCAGCTTAACTGCCAGGATGAACACTGAAGCTTTCTTT.

This clone was detected only once. This chain joins TRBV7-3 and TRBJ1-1; no clear D gene. This CDR3 comprises 15 residues. V was cut by 1 base and J by 4 bases, with 13 bases left in between. Germline V gives CDR1 SGHTA, CDR2 FQGTGA. The CDR3 protein is CASSLMGGRATEAFF. For the CDR3, the DNA is TGTGCCAGCAGCTTAATGGGAGGGAGGGCCACTGAAGCTTTCTTT.

A note on this clone: Other DNA sequences in this specimen translate into the identical CDR3. The J gene is TRBJ2-5, the V gene TRBV5-6, with TRBD2 as a possible D gene (5 bases). Trimming removed 0 bases at V and 5 bases at J, with 5 bases between. In germline, CDR1 is SGHDT, CDR2 YYEEEE. The CDR3 length is 12 residues. This CDR3 reads CASSLGEETQYF. CDR3 sequence (DNA): TGTGCCAGCAGCTTGGGGGAGGAGACCCAGTACTTC.

As to this clone: The junction does not match germline at one end; this may be a read error. The J gene is TRBJ2-1, the V gene TRBV7-2; 7 positions match TRBD2. In germline, CDR1 is SGHTA, CDR2 FQGNSA. This CDR3 region has 16 residues. The CDR3 region is CASSHGIMAGARNKLF. CDR3 sequence (DNA): TGTGCCAGCAGCCATGGGATTATGGCGGGAGCCCGCAACAAGCTCTTC.

This chain uses TRBV11-2 with TRBJ2-3; 7 nucleotides match TRBD2. V lost 1 base to trimming and J lost 4 bases; unmatched junction nucleotides: 5. The germline CDR1 and CDR2 sequences are SGHAT and FQNNGV. There are 15 residues in the CDR3. CDR3 DNA: TGTGCCAGCAGCTTAGTTGTCCTAGCGGCAGATACGCAGTATTTT. This encodes CASSLVVLAADTQYF.

This chain joins TRBV7-8 and TRBJ1-4; D is possibly TRBD1 (6 bases). The V and J ends lost 1 base and 7 bases respectively, with 16 bases between them. The germline V gene has CDR1 SGHVS and CDR2 FQNEAQ. The CDR3 contains 16 residues. The CDR3 here is CASSLGARGSSEKLFF. The CDR3 DNA follows: TGTGCCAGCAGCTTAGGGGCTAGGGGGTCGAGTGAAAAACTGTTTTTT.

This clone was recorded only once. The chain is built from TRBV11-2 and TRBJ1-5; 7 nucleotides line up with TRBD1. V shed 5 bases and J 7 bases; nucleotides not matched to a gene: 5. Germline loops: CDR1 SGHAT, CDR2 FQNNGV. The CDR3 length is 13 residues. CDR3: CASSPQGHQPQHF. Written as DNA, the CDR3 is TGTGCCAGCAGCCCACAGGGGCACCAGCCCCAGCATTTT.

The chain has TRBV2 and TRBJ2-7; a possible D gene is TRBD2 (6 bases). V was shortened by 4 bases and J by 6 bases, with 19 bases between the two germline ends. The germline CDR1 and CDR2 sequences are SNHLY and FYNNEI. This CDR3 is 15 amino acids long. DNA for the CDR3: TGTGCCAGCAGTGTAAAAGCAGCCCGGGGAGGCGAGCAGTACTTC. This sequence encodes CASSVKAARGGEQYF.

The table lists this clone with a count of one. The rearrangement joins TRBV4-2 to TRBJ2-2; 9 bases fit TRBD2. The CDR3 runs to 17 residues. Germline loops: CDR1 LGHNA, CDR2 YNFKEQ. Trimming at V came to 3 bases and at J to 3 bases, leaving 8 bases not matched to a gene. The chain's CDR3 is CASSHNSGGGDTGELFF. Here the CDR3 DNA reads TGTGCCAGCAGCCACAATAGCGGGGGCGGGGACACCGGGGAGCTGTTTTTT.

The count of this clone is one. Other DNA sequences in this sample translate to the same CDR3. V usage is TRBV5-1 and J usage is TRBJ2-1; D is possibly TRBD2 (6 bases). CDR1 is SGHRS, CDR2 YFSETQ, per germline. The V end was cut by 2 bases, the J end by 1 base, with 13 bases between. The CDR3 is 16 residues long. The CDR3 loop is CASSLGVGGSYNEQFF. CDR3 DNA sequence: TGCGCCAGCAGCTTAGGGGTGGGAGGTTCCTACAATGAGCAGTTCTTC.

The J gene is TRBJ2-7, the V gene TRBV6-1; 11 nucleotides match TRBD2. Germline assignment: CDR1 MNHNS and CDR2 SASEGT. The ends lost 6 bases at V and 3 bases at J; junction bases unmatched: 7. The CDR3 covers 15 residues. CDR3 nucleotide sequence: TGTGCCAGCAGCATACCGGGACTAGCGGACTACGAGCAGTACTTC. Its translation is CASSIPGLADYEQYF.

The chain couples TRBV7-2 to TRBJ2-1, with 9 bases identical to TRBD2. Germline V lookup: CDR1 SGHTA, CDR2 FQGNSA. Losses at the gene ends were 7 bases for V and 4 bases for J; bases not matched to a gene: 8. The CDR3 totals 15 residues. CDR3 in amino acids: CASTVAGAGYNEQFF. In nucleotides, the CDR3 is TGTGCCAGCACGGTAGCGGGAGCGGGGTACAATGAGCAGTTCTTC.

The chain links TRBV11-2 to TRBJ1-3, with D hard to call. The V and J ends lost 0 bases and 4 bases respectively, with 13 bases between them. The germline V gene encodes CDR1 SGHAT and CDR2 FQNNGV. The CDR3 contains 16 residues. CDR3: CASSLDPAGWGNTIYF. Here the CDR3 DNA reads TGTGCCAGCAGCTTAGATCCTGCAGGCTGGGGAAACACCATATATTTT.

V usage is TRBV4-1 and J usage is TRBJ2-3; no reliable D call. The CDR3 is made up of 14 amino acids. V was cut by 3 bases and J by 2 bases, with 9 bases left in between. Germline V CDR1 and CDR2: MGHRA, YSYEKL. The CDR3: CASSHRSVTDTQYF. The CDR3, as DNA: TGCGCCAGCAGCCACAGATCAGTCACAGATACGCAGTATTTT.